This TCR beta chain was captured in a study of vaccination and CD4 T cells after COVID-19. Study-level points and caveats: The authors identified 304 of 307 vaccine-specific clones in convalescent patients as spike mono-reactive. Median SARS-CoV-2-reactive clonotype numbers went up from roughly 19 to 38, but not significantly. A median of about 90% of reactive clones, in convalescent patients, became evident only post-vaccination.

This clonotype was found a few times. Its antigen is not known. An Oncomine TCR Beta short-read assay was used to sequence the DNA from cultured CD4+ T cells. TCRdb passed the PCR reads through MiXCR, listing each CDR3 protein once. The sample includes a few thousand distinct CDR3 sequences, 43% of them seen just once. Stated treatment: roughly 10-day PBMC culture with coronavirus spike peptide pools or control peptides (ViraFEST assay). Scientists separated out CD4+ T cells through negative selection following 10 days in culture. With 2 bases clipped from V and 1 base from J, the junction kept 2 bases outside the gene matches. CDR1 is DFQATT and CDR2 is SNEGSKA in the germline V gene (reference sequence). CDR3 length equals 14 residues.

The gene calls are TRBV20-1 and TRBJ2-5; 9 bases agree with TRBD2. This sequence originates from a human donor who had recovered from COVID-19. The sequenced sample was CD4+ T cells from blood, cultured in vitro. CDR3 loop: CSARLAGAQETQYF. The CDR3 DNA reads TGCAGTGCTAGATTAGCGGGGGCCCAAGAGACCCAGTACTTC.